Listed here are 27 T cell receptor beta chains from one sample, sequenced in a study of T cells after yellow fever vaccination. TCRdb redid the calling of the 5' RACE reads with MiXCR, one entry per CDR3 protein. Here the sample spans some 160,000 distinct CDR3 sequences, roughly 9% being singletons. Specimen: CD8+ T cells sorted from PBMCs, collected 45 days after the yellow fever booster vaccination. These receptors were taken from a man aged 18 to 29 who received the YFV17D yellow fever vaccine.

This sequence joins TRBV7-9 and TRBJ2-5; no clear D gene. Between the trimmed V and J ends, which lost 2 bases and 5 bases, there was a span of 3 bases. The CDR3 extends over 11 amino acids. Germline V gives CDR1 SEHNR, CDR2 FQNEAQ (reference sequence). CDR3 loop: CASSLTETQYF. CDR3 in DNA: TGTGCCAGCAGCTTAACGGAGACCCAGTACTTC.

This clonotype occurred a few times. The rearrangement links TRBV7-6 to TRBJ1-5; 8 bases are a match to TRBD1. This CDR3 comprises 13 residues. V shed 5 bases and J 7 bases; nucleotides not matched to a gene: 4. CDR1 SGHVS and CDR2 FNYEAQ come from the germline V gene. CDR3 nucleotide sequence: TGTGCCAGCAGCCCAGACAGGGGCCAGCCCCAGCATTTT. Translation gives CASSPDRGQPQHF. Together with reference TRBV7-6 and TRBJ1-5, the CDR3 gives the full variable domain: GAGVSQSPRYKVTKRGQDVALRCDPISGHVSLYWYRQALGQGPEFLTYFNYEAQQDKSGLPNDRFSAERPEGSISTLTIQRTEQRDSAMYRCASSPDRGQPQHFGDGTRLSIL.

This clonotype was recorded a few times. This chain joins TRBV4-2 and TRBJ2-5; 11 bases are shared with TRBD2. In germline, CDR1 is LGHNA, CDR2 YNFKEQ. The CDR3 extends over 17 amino acids. Trimming at V came to 5 bases and at J to 1 base, leaving 9 bases not matched to a gene. CDR3 sequence: CASSSRLAGGPQETQYF. The CDR3 nucleotides are TGTGCCAGCAGCTCTCGGCTAGCGGGGGGTCCCCAAGAGACCCAGTACTTC.

The chain combines TRBV5-1 with TRBJ2-5; 9 nucleotides line up with TRBD2. Germline V gene data show CDR1 as SGHRS and CDR2 as YFSETQ. The CDR3 is 16 residues long. J gave up 4 bases and V 0 bases, and 7 bases lay outside the gene matches. The CDR3 bases are TGCGCCAGCAGCTTGGATTTCGCTAGCGGGGCAGAGACCCAGTACTTC. Amino acids: CASSLDFASGAETQYF. Together with reference TRBV5-1 and TRBJ2-5, the CDR3 gives the full variable domain: KAGVTQTPRYLIKTRGQQVTLSCSPISGHRSVSWYQQTPGQGLQFLFEYFSETQRNKGNFPGRFSGRQFSNSRSEMNVSTLELGDSALYLCASSLDFASGAETQYFGPGTRLLVL.

The chain recombines TRBV3-1 with TRBJ2-7, with 8 bases identical to TRBD1. Germline loops: CDR1 LGHDT, CDR2 YNNKEL (reference sequence). The CDR3 extends over 15 amino acids. Trimming at V came to 0 bases and at J to 3 bases, leaving 4 bases not matched to a gene. This CDR3 reads CASSQEDRVGYEQYF. As DNA, the CDR3 is TGTGCCAGCAGCCAAGAGGACAGGGTGGGCTACGAGCAGTACTTC.

There are a few counts of this clonotype. This chain uses TRBV2 with TRBJ2-7; 7 nucleotides agree with TRBD2. The CDR3 spans 13 residues. Germline V gene lookup returns CDR1 SNHLY and CDR2 FYNNEI. Trimming removed 8 bases from V and 4 bases from J; junction bases left unmatched: 8. In nucleotides, the CDR3 is TGTGCCAGCCGAGTCCGGGGGGTGTACGAGCAGTACGTC. Translated: CASRVRGVYEQYV.

This clonotype appeared many times. The genes are TRBV12-3 or TRBV12-4 and TRBJ2-1, with D perhaps matching TRBD1 (5 bases). V was pared by 2 bases and J by 8 bases, with 13 bases between. This CDR3 region has 14 residues. DNA of the CDR3: TGTGCCAGCAGTTTAAGCGCAGGGATCTATGAGCAGTTCTTC. Translation: CASSLSAGIYEQFF.

The J gene is TRBJ1-5, the V gene TRBV7-2, with no clear D. The CDR3 spans 15 residues. Germline-derived CDR1 and CDR2 are SGHTA and FQGNSA. The V end lost 5 bases, the J end lost 3 bases, and 14 bases lay between the germline ends. The DNA for the CDR3 is TGTGCCAGCAGCAGCTACACGGGTCTCAATCAGCCCCAGCATTTT. Translation: CASSSYTGLNQPQHF.

This chain joins TRBV13 and TRBJ2-7; D is possibly TRBD1 (6 bases). CDR3 length: 13 residues. The germline CDR1 and CDR2 sequences are PRHDT and FYEKMQ (reference sequence). The ends were cut back, 4 bases at V and 3 bases at J, with 10 bases in the middle. This CDR3 reads CASSWGHGYEQYF. The CDR3 DNA reads as TGTGCCAGCAGCTGGGGACACGGCTACGAGCAGTACTTC.

This clonotype was detected a few times. The V and J genes are TRBV4-2 and TRBJ2-1; 9 nucleotides match TRBD2. The CDR3 consists of 15 residues. Trimming cost V 0 bases and J 6 bases; bases outside gene matches: 3. Germline V gene sequence: CDR1 LGHNA, CDR2 YNFKEQ. The CDR3 DNA sequence: TGTGCCAGCAGCCAAGAAGCGGGGGGAAGCAATGAGCAGTTCTTC. Protein sequence: CASSQEAGGSNEQFF.

The chain couples TRBV4-1 to TRBJ2-7; 8 nucleotides match TRBD1. The CDR3 consists of 12 residues. V was pared by 8 bases and J by 6 bases, with 6 bases of the junction left unmatched. From germline, CDR1 is MGHRA and CDR2 YSYEKL. DNA of the CDR3: TGCGCCAGCCGGCAGGGGGCCGGCGAGCAGTACTTC. This sequence encodes CASRQGAGEQYF.

The CDR3 coding sequence is TGTGCCAGCAGCGCCCAACAGGGGATGAACACTGAAGCTTTCTTT. It codes for CASSAQQGMNTEAFF. V is TRBV7-9 and J is TRBJ1-1; 7 bases are shared with TRBD1. Per germline, CDR1 SEHNR and CDR2 FQNEAQ (reference sequence). This CDR3 has 15 residues. After removal of 5 bases from V and 0 bases from J, the junction contained 6 bases not matched to a gene.

The gene calls are TRBV20-1 and TRBJ2-5, with a tentative D call TRBD1 (5 bases). CDR3 length equals 13 residues. V was trimmed by 2 bases and J by 5 bases, leaving 12 bases between them. The V gene's germline CDR1 is DFQATT and CDR2 SNEGSKA (reference sequence). CDR3 region: CSARRRGWETQYF. The CDR3 DNA follows: TGCAGTGCTAGACGTAGGGGTTGGGAGACCCAGTACTTC.

The CDR3 DNA sequence: TGTGCCAGCAGCGAAAGGGACAAGGAGTACGAGCAGTACTTC. It is translated as CASSERDKEYEQYF. The rearrangement links TRBV9 to TRBJ2-7; a possible D gene is TRBD1 (6 bases). Germline assignment: CDR1 SGDLS and CDR2 YYNGEE. The CDR3 is 14 amino acids. With 3 bases removed from V and 4 bases from J, the gap between germline ends came to 14 bases.

The gene calls are TRBV19 and TRBJ2-5, with D perhaps being TRBD1 or TRBD2 (6 bases each). The CDR3 has 15 amino acids. The germline V gene encodes CDR1 LNHDA and CDR2 SQIVND (reference sequence). The V gene lost 3 bases and the J gene lost 3 bases, with 14 bases spanning the gap. CDR3: CASSIYAGGEETQYF. CDR3 sequence (DNA): TGTGCCAGTAGTATTTACGCCGGGGGCGAAGAGACCCAGTACTTC.

This clonotype was counted many times. The chain uses TRBV7-9 and TRBJ2-3; 8 nucleotides agree with TRBD2. The CDR3 totals 17 residues. J was trimmed by 0 bases and V by 5 bases; bases with no gene match: 10. The germline gives CDR1 SEHNR, CDR2 FQNEAQ (reference sequence). CDR3 nucleotide sequence: TGTGCCAGCAGCATTACCCAGCGGGGGACTAGCACAGATACGCAGTATTTT. Translation: CASSITQRGTSTDTQYF. The variable domain in full, with the rest retrieved from reference TRBV7-9 and TRBJ2-3, is DTGVSQNPRHKITKRGQNVTFRCDPISEHNRLYWYRQTLGQGPEFLTYFQNEAQLEKSRLLSDRFSAERPKGSFSTLEIQRTEQGDSAMYLCASSITQRGTSTDTQYFGPGTRLTVL.

The CDR3 loop reads CASSLTGNSGGSHEQFF. The CDR3 DNA follows: TGTGCCAGCAGCTTAACGGGTAATAGCGGGGGGAGTCATGAGCAGTTCTTC. This chain joins TRBV7-3 and TRBJ2-1; 10 positions match TRBD2. The CDR3 length is 17 residues. Per the germline V gene, CDR1 is SGHTA and CDR2 is FQGTGA. V was pared by 0 bases and J by 8 bases, with 10 bases of the junction left unmatched.

This clonotype was seen only a few times. At one of its ends the junction is not consistent with the germline gene, which may arise from a read error. The V and J genes are TRBV7-7 and TRBJ1-1; D is uncertain. The CDR3 runs to 16 residues. CDR1 and CDR2 (germline): SSHAT, FNYEAQ (reference sequence). The CDR3 sequence is CASSLEETVQNTEAFF. CDR3 in DNA: TGTGCTAGCAGCCTTGAGGAAACGGTCCAGAACACTGAAGCTTTCTTT.

This clonotype was seen a few times. DNA for the CDR3: TGTGCCAGCAGGGGGGACAGGTGGTTGATACCTGGGGCCAACGTCCTGACTTTC. This sequence encodes CASRGDRWLIPGANVLTF. V is TRBV27 and J is TRBJ2-6; TRBD1 agrees at 8 bases. The CDR3 is 18 residues long. Germline values: CDR1 MNHEY, CDR2 SMNVEV (reference sequence). V shed 6 bases, J shed 2 bases, and the junction held 12 bases outside the gene matches.

This clonotype was counted a few times. The chain recombines TRBV12-5 with TRBJ1-3, with D uncertain. The CDR3 contains 12 residues. Trimming took off 7 bases at V and 0 bases at J, with 4 bases between the two ends. Germline loops: CDR1 LGHNT, CDR2 FRNRAP. The CDR3 is CASVHSGNTIYF. CDR3 DNA: TGTGCTAGTGTGCACTCTGGAAACACCATATATTTT.

This rearrangement joins TRBV7-9 to TRBJ2-3; perhaps TRBD1 as D (6 bases). The CDR3 is made up of 14 amino acids. The germline V and J ends were trimmed by 5 bases and 1 base, with 10 bases remaining between them. Germline CDR1 is SEHNR and CDR2 is FQNEAQ (reference sequence). This CDR3 is CASSPGHRTDTQYF. CDR3 DNA sequence: TGTGCCAGCAGCCCGGGACATCGCACAGATACGCAGTATTTT.

The J gene is TRBJ2-7, the V gene TRBV6-2 or TRBV6-3, with D possibly being TRBD1 (5 bases). The CDR3 is 12 amino acids. Germline CDR1 and CDR2: MNHEY and SVGEGT. The V and J ends lost 7 bases and 3 bases respectively, with 10 bases between them. The CDR3 DNA reads TGTGCCAGCACCCAAGACAGCTACGAGCAGTACTTC. As protein: CASTQDSYEQYF.

This clonotype came up a few times. As DNA, the CDR3 is TGTGCCGACGACCTCACAGAAACCTACGAGCAGTACGTC. Its translation is CADDLTETYEQYV. V usage is TRBV6-5 and J usage is TRBJ2-7; D ambiguous. CDR3 length equals 13 residues. V lost 11 bases, J lost 2 bases, and 16 bases lay in between. Germline CDR1 is MNHEY and CDR2 is SVGAGI.

This clonotype was found many times. A much larger clone differs by one base, so this may be a read error. This chain links TRBV6-4 with TRBJ2-3; TRBD2 matches 8 bases. The CDR3 runs to 15 residues. Germline V gene sequence: CDR1 MRHNA, CDR2 SNTAGT. After removal of 4 bases from V and 1 base from J, the junction contained 4 bases not matched to a gene. CDR3 amino acids: CASSVGSGGTDTQYF. DNA of the CDR3: TGTGCCAGCAGTGTGGGTAGCGGGGGCACAGATACGCAGTATTTT.

This clonotype was observed a few times. The J gene is TRBJ1-1, the V gene TRBV12-3 or TRBV12-4, with D perhaps TRBD1 (6 bases). The CDR3 is 15 amino acids. The V and J ends lost 5 bases and 5 bases respectively, with 18 bases between them. DNA of the CDR3: TGTGCCAGCAGTGTCGCCGGGACATGGGAAACTGAAGCTTTCTTT. Translating gives CASSVAGTWETEAFF.

The chain is built from TRBV1 and TRBJ2-1; no check of the table's D call, TRBD2, against the DNA was made. TRBV1 is a pseudogene locus. The CDR3 has 19 amino acids. The CDR3 is CTSSRPGLAGVSSYNEQFF. Written as DNA, the CDR3 is TGCACCAGCAGCCGCCCGGGACTAGCGGGGGTGAGCTCCTACAATGAGCAGTTCTTC.

This clonotype showed up just a few times. The chain couples TRBV11-2 to TRBJ2-1, with 11 positions matching TRBD2. Germline V gene lookup returns CDR1 SGHAT and CDR2 FQNNGV. V lost 5 bases, J lost 6 bases, and 6 bases stayed unmatched. The CDR3 sequence is 15 residues long. The CDR3 DNA reads as TGTGCCAGCAGCCCAGGACTAGCGGGCCTCAATGAGCAGTTCTTC. Translated: CASSPGLAGLNEQFF.